Following are 8 T cell receptor beta chains from one sample sequenced in a study of cytomegalovirus exposure and HLA in healthy donors. PCR used 60 Vbeta primers and 13 Jbeta primers. The data were produced by immunoSEQ multiplex PCR, yet TCRdb's version contains in-frame clones alone and is incomplete. The sample lists about 140,000 clones, less than 80% seen once, with around 7% in the top ten. The sample comprised PBMCs. The receptors here all came from a man aged 40-55 years in good health and CMV-seropositive.

The V and J genes are TRBV13 and TRBJ1-3; maybe TRBD1 (5 bases). Germline V gene data show CDR1 as PRHDT and CDR2 as FYEKMQ (reference sequence). V was shortened by 4 bases and J by 4 bases, with 11 bases between the two germline ends. The length of the CDR3 is 14 residues. CDR3 loop: CASSSLTVGNTIYF. CDR3 sequence (DNA): TGTGCCAGCAGCTCCCTGACAGTAGGAAACACCATATATTTT.

In this sample, this clone turned up a few times. The genes are TRBV5-4 and TRBJ1-3; unclear D gene. V was shortened by 1 base and J by 1 base, with 3 bases between the two germline ends. Germline V lookup: CDR1 SGHNT, CDR2 YYREEE (reference sequence). This CDR3 region has 13 residues. The CDR3 region has the DNA TGTGCCAGCAGCTTGCGGTCTGGAAACACCATATATTTT. Amino acids: CASSLRSGNTIYF.

The chain combines TRBV2 with TRBJ2-1; 7 bases are shared with TRBD2. This CDR3 is 14 amino acids long. CDR1 is SNHLY and CDR2 is FYNNEI in the germline V gene. J lost 4 bases, V lost 9 bases, and 9 bases had no gene match. The CDR3 sequence: CARKKWGGYNEQFF. The DNA of the CDR3 is TGTGCCAGGAAAAAATGGGGGGGTTACAATGAGCAGTTCTTC.

This chain uses TRBV6-5 with TRBJ1-1, with 8 bases identical to TRBD1. The length of the CDR3 is 13 residues. V shed 5 bases, J shed 3 bases, and the junction held 2 bases outside the gene matches. CDR1 is MNHEY and CDR2 is SVGAGI in the germline V gene. The CDR3 DNA reads as TGTGCCAGCAGTACGGACAGGGACACTGAAGCTTTCTTT. The encoded protein is CASSTDRDTEAFF.

The chain is built from TRBV10-1 and TRBJ2-7; weak D call: TRBD1 (5 bases). The V gene lost 5 bases and the J gene lost 3 bases, with 11 bases spanning the gap. This CDR3 contains 13 residues. Germline CDR1 is WNHNN and CDR2 is SYGVQD (reference sequence). CDR3 in amino acids: CASSLPGNYEQYF. CDR3 coding DNA: TGCGCCAGCAGTCTTCCAGGGAACTACGAGCAGTACTTC.

This sequence joins TRBV14 and TRBJ1-1; the match to TRBD1 covers 12 bases. The ends lost 4 bases at V and 0 bases at J; junction bases unmatched: 9. Germline V lookup: CDR1 SGHDN, CDR2 FVKESK. This CDR3 contains 18 residues. For the CDR3, the DNA is TGTGCCAGCAGCCGAAACTGGGACAGGGGGCGGATGAACACTGAAGCTTTCTTT. It translates to CASSRNWDRGRMNTEAFF.

This clone was seen a handful of times. The genes are TRBV27 and TRBJ2-1; 7 nucleotides match TRBD2. The length of the CDR3 is 15 residues. The V segment lost 1 base and the J segment 7 bases; nucleotides outside the gene matches: 7. Germline V lookup: CDR1 MNHEY, CDR2 SMNVEV (reference sequence). The CDR3 nucleotides are TGTGCCAGCAGTTTATGGGCGGGAGTGAGGAATGAGCAGTTCTTC. It translates to CASSLWAGVRNEQFF.

The V and J genes are TRBV11-2 and TRBJ2-1, with 13 bases matching TRBD2. CDR1 and CDR2 from the germline V gene are SGHAT and FQNNGV. Germline trimming cut 5 bases from V and 4 bases from J; bases unmatched to any gene: 8. The CDR3 is made up of 17 amino acids. The CDR3 reads CASSERLAGGLYNEQFF. CDR3 nucleotide sequence: TGTGCCAGCAGCGAGAGACTAGCGGGAGGACTTTACAATGAGCAGTTCTTC. The variable domain in full, with the rest retrieved from reference TRBV11-2 and TRBJ2-1, is EAGVAQSPRYKIIEKRQSVAFWCNPISGHATLYWYQQILGQGPKLLIQFQNNGVVDDSQLPKDRFSAERLKGVDSTLKIQPAKLEDSAVYLCASSERLAGGLYNEQFFGPGTRLTVL.